The clone carrying this T cell receptor beta chain was seen ten or more times. This entry is derived from a study of CD8+CD57+ T cells in acquired aplastic anemia. Previously, flow cytometry had revealed CD8+CD57+ cell expansion in the patients chosen for sequencing. Genomic DNA, the template, was used for profiling of the TCR beta VDJ and CDR3. A single record per CDR3 protein comes from TCRdb applying MiXCR to the reads. Of tens of thousands of distinct CDR3 sequences listed, roughly three fifths are singletons. The CDR3 loop spans 14 amino acids. Germline V CDR1 and CDR2: MGHRA, YSYEKL. The V gene lost 1 base and the J gene lost 4 bases, with 8 bases spanning the gap.

The receptor comes from a human donor with aplastic anemia. This chain joins TRBV4-1 and TRBJ1-5; D is unclear. The specimen sequenced was sorted CD4+, CD8+, or CD8+CD57+ T cells (not recorded which) from PBMCs. DNA of the CDR3: TGCGCCAGCAGCCAAGGATCCGGGAATCAGCCCCAGCATTTT. Translating it yields CASSQGSGNQPQHF.